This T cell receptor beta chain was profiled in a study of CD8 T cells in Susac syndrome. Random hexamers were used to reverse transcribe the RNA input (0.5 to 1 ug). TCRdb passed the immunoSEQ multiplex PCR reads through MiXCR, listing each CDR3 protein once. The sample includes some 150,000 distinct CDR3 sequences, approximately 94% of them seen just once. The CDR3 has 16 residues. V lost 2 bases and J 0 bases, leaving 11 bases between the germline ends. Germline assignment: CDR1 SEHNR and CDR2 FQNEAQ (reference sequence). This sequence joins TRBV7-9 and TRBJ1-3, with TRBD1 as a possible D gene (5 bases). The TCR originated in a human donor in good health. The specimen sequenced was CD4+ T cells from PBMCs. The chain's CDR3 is CASSLTQASSGNTIYF. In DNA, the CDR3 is TGTGCCAGCAGCTTAACACAGGCGAGCTCTGGAAACACCATATATTTT.